Below are 28 T cell receptor beta chains sequenced from a single sample in a study of T cell responses to AZD1222 COVID-19 vaccine (dated by TCRdb to the early 2020s). The method behind the library was the immunoSEQ multiplex PCR assay. TCRdb's version of the immuneACCESS table is confined to in-frame rearrangements and falls short of the full clone set. An unresolved V gene accounts for under half of the shortfall where checked; the remainder is of unknown origin. For this sample the table gives 200,000 to 250,000 clones, of which 90% to 95% were detected only once. Jointly, the top ten make up around 1.8% of the sample. Sample time point, as interpreted from the label and publication: about 28 days (+/-7) after the second vaccine dose. Sample treatment or condition, as interpreted from the label and publication: meningococcal conjugate vaccine given as trial control. The sequencing used peripheral blood, collected 28 days after the second dose of the MenACWY control vaccine. The receptors stem from an adult who received the MenACWY meningococcal vaccine as a control.

This chain links TRBV7-8 with TRBJ1-1; tentatively, D is TRBD1 (6 bases). Germline V gene lookup returns CDR1 SGHVS and CDR2 FQNEAQ. V dropped 5 bases and J dropped 0 bases, with 7 bases sitting between them. The CDR3 contains 13 residues. For the CDR3, the DNA is TGTGCCAGCAGCAACAGGGTGAACACTGAAGCTTTCTTT. As protein: CASSNRVNTEAFF.

This clone has just one count. The chain links TRBV7-9 to TRBJ1-5; perhaps TRBD1 as D (6 bases). Germline loops: CDR1 SEHNR, CDR2 FQNEAQ (reference sequence). Trimming stripped 1 base from V and 3 bases from J, with 10 bases between. There are 15 residues in the CDR3. The CDR3 region is CASSLGTAINQPQHF. In DNA form, the CDR3 reads TGTGCCAGCAGCTTAGGGACAGCCATCAATCAGCCCCAGCATTTT.

This clone was picked up a small number of times. This chain uses TRBV3-1 (or the pseudogene TRBV3-2) with TRBJ1-6; D remains unclear. Looked up from germline, CDR1 is LGHDT and CDR2 is YNNKEL (reference sequence). The V and J ends lost 1 base and 6 bases respectively, with 7 bases between them. CDR3 length: 14 amino acids. The CDR3 nucleotides read TGTGCCAGCAGCCAAGGGACTCGTAATTCACCCCTCCACTTT. As protein: CASSQGTRNSPLHF.

The chain couples TRBV5-1 to TRBJ2-7; tentatively, D is TRBD2 (6 bases). Germline V gene sequence: CDR1 SGHRS, CDR2 YFSETQ. V was trimmed by 3 bases and J by 4 bases, leaving 14 bases between them. The CDR3 extends over 14 amino acids. The CDR3 bases are TGCGCCAGCAGCTCACCCGGGAGACTTTACGAGCAGTACTTC. Translation gives CASSSPGRLYEQYF.

In nucleotides, the CDR3 is TGCGCCAGCAGCCAAGCTTCCTCGACAGGGCGAGGCACTGAAGCTTTCTTT. This gives the protein CASSQASSTGRGTEAFF. The gene calls are TRBV4-3 and TRBJ1-1; 7 bases fit TRBD1. The CDR3 is 17 amino acids. Germline trimming cut 1 base from V and 4 bases from J; bases unmatched to any gene: 12. The germline CDR1 and CDR2 sequences are LGHNA and YSLEER.

V usage is TRBV18 and J usage is TRBJ1-1; D not resolved. Trimming removed 2 bases at V and 1 base at J, with 5 bases between. Germline CDR1 is KGHSH and CDR2 is LQKENI. There are 13 residues in the CDR3. CDR3: CASSPSGNTEAFF. The CDR3 DNA follows: TGTGCCAGCTCACCATCAGGGAACACTGAAGCTTTCTTT.

The V gene is TRBV4-2, the J gene TRBJ1-1, with 7 bases lining up with TRBD1. The CDR3 has 13 amino acids. Trimming cost V 8 bases and J 1 base; bases outside gene matches: 4. CDR1 and CDR2 (germline): LGHNA, YNFKEQ. CDR3: CASGQEPNTEAFF. In DNA, the CDR3 is TGTGCCAGCGGACAGGAGCCGAACACTGAAGCTTTCTTT.

This chain joins TRBV7-2 and TRBJ2-3; D remains ambiguous. Germline CDR1 is SGHTA and CDR2 is FQGNSA. CDR3 length equals 14 residues. The germline V and J ends were trimmed by 4 bases and 2 bases, with 10 bases remaining between them. DNA of the CDR3: TGTGCCAGCAGCTATTCGCGCCCCACAGATACGCAGTATTTT. Protein product: CASSYSRPTDTQYF.

The V call is TRBV29-1, the J call TRBJ2-7; 8 nucleotides match TRBD1. The J segment lost 4 bases and the V segment lost 1 base, leaving 3 bases of the junction unmatched. The CDR3 has 13 residues. Per the germline V gene, CDR1 is SQVTM and CDR2 is ANQGSEA. This CDR3 is CSVEVGDRYEQYF. CDR3 DNA sequence: TGCAGCGTTGAAGTCGGGGACAGGTACGAGCAGTACTTC.

The V call is TRBV5-4, the J call TRBJ2-4; D may be TRBD2 (5 bases). V was cut by 1 base and J by 6 bases, with 11 bases left in between. The CDR3 extends over 14 amino acids. In germline, CDR1 is SGHNT, CDR2 YYREEE (reference sequence). The CDR3 nucleotides read TGTGCCAGCAGCTTGACAGAGGGTGGAAACATTCAGTACTTC. As protein: CASSLTEGGNIQYF.

This rearrangement joins TRBV2 to TRBJ1-1, with 11 positions matching TRBD1. The CDR3 consists of 15 residues. Trimming removed 2 bases from V and 5 bases from J; junction bases left unmatched: 4. The germline gives CDR1 SNHLY, CDR2 FYNNEI. The CDR3: CASSERDRGRTEAFF. The CDR3 nucleotides are TGTGCCAGCAGTGAACGGGACAGGGGGAGAACTGAAGCTTTCTTT.

This rearrangement joins TRBV11-2 to TRBJ2-1, with 7 bases matching TRBD1. Looked up from germline, CDR1 is SGHAT and CDR2 is FQNNGV. The CDR3 is made up of 17 amino acids. V was clipped by 4 bases and J by 2 bases; unmatched bases: 11. The CDR3 sequence is CASSYPTRQGPYNEQFF. The DNA for the CDR3 is TGTGCCAGCAGCTACCCCACGAGACAGGGACCCTACAATGAGCAGTTCTTC.

V is TRBV5-1 and J is TRBJ2-7, with D perhaps assigned TRBD1 or TRBD2 (5 bases each). This CDR3 has 13 amino acids. V shed 1 base and J shed 6 bases, with 11 bases lying between them. Germline values: CDR1 SGHRS, CDR2 YFSETQ. CDR3 protein: CASSLRDLREQYF. The CDR3 bases are TGCGCCAGCAGCTTGAGGGACCTGCGCGAGCAGTACTTC.

V gene TRBV7-8 combines with J gene TRBJ2-3; a weak D match, TRBD2 (5 bases). Trimming took 4 bases from V and 4 from J, leaving 15 bases between them. CDR1 and CDR2 (germline): SGHVS, FQNEAQ. This CDR3 has 15 residues. For the CDR3, the DNA is TGTGCCAGCAGCTCCAGCCTACTAGATCCAGATACGCAGTATTTT. The encoded protein is CASSSSLLDPDTQYF.

The genes are TRBV28 and TRBJ2-1, with D perhaps matching TRBD1 or TRBD2 (5 bases each). V gave up 7 bases and J gave up 6 bases, with 10 bases separating them. Germline CDR1 MDHEN, CDR2 SYDVKM. The CDR3 is 12 residues long. The chain's CDR3 is CASTVGVNEQFF. The CDR3 DNA is TGTGCCAGCACCGTGGGGGTCAATGAGCAGTTCTTC.

The CDR3 region is CASRFGTSGSYTDTQYF. For the CDR3, the DNA is TGTGCCAGCAGATTCGGGACTAGCGGGTCCTACACAGATACGCAGTATTTT. J is TRBJ2-3 and V is TRBV28; TRBD2 aligns across 12 bases. CDR1 is MDHEN and CDR2 is SYDVKM in the germline V gene. V shed 6 bases, J shed 2 bases, and the junction held 9 bases outside the gene matches. The CDR3 length is 17 residues.

The chain joins TRBV5-1 to TRBJ2-7, with a possible D match to TRBD1 (6 bases). In germline, CDR1 is SGHRS, CDR2 YFSETQ. The CDR3 spans 12 residues. Trimming took off 6 bases at V and 4 bases at J, with 11 bases between the two ends. In nucleotides, the CDR3 is TGCGCCAGCACGGGACAAAAATACGAGCAGTACTTC. It encodes CASTGQKYEQYF.

The chain combines TRBV5-1 with TRBJ1-4, with 8 positions matching TRBD1. Trimming removed 0 bases from V and 2 bases from J; junction bases left unmatched: 3. The CDR3 sequence is 16 residues long. Germline CDR1 is SGHRS and CDR2 is YFSETQ. The CDR3, as DNA: TGCGCCAGCAGCTTGGAGACAGGGGCCACTAATGAAAAACTGTTTTTT. Its protein is CASSLETGATNEKLFF.

The genes are TRBV4-2 and TRBJ1-1, with D perhaps matching TRBD1 (6 bases). CDR3 size: 14 residues. V was pared by 5 bases and J by 0 bases, with 10 bases between. Germline V gives CDR1 LGHNA, CDR2 YNFKEQ. CDR3 nucleotide sequence: TGTGCCAGCAGCAACAGGGTCATGAACACTGAAGCTTTCTTT. It translates to CASSNRVMNTEAFF.

The CDR3 nucleotides are TGTGCCAGTAGCCGGGAGGGCTACAATGAGCAGTTCTTC. This encodes CASSREGYNEQFF. V gene TRBV19 combines with J gene TRBJ2-1; 8 nucleotides agree with TRBD2. CDR1 LNHDA and CDR2 SQIVND come from the germline V gene (reference sequence). V dropped 6 bases and J dropped 3; count of bases not matched to a gene: 1. This CDR3 comprises 13 residues.

J is TRBJ1-1 and V is TRBV6-5, with unresolved D. Germline CDR1 MNHEY, CDR2 SVGAGI. V gave up 5 bases and J gave up 0 bases, with 13 bases separating them. This CDR3 has 15 amino acids. CDR3 DNA sequence: TGTGCCAGCAGTCCATCGCGACTCATGAACACTGAAGCTTTCTTT. This gives the protein CASSPSRLMNTEAFF.

This chain uses TRBV30 with TRBJ1-5; 8 positions match TRBD1. V was clipped by 1 base and J by 5 bases; unmatched bases: 1. This CDR3 is 13 amino acids long. Germline assignment: CDR1 GTSNPN and CDR2 SVGIG (reference sequence). The CDR3 nucleotides read TGTGCCTGGAGTGCGGACAGGGATCAGCCCCAGCATTTT. This gives the protein CAWSADRDQPQHF.

The chain uses TRBV25-1 and TRBJ2-3, with 9 bases lining up with TRBD2. Germline CDR1 and CDR2: MGHDK and SYGVNS. There are 15 residues in the CDR3. V shed 7 bases and J 6 bases; nucleotides not matched to a gene: 11. The CDR3, as DNA: TGTGCCAGCAAAGCCAGCGGGAGGCTTTGGGATACGCAGTATTTT. It yields the protein CASKASGRLWDTQYF.

This chain links TRBV7-2 with TRBJ1-2; D perhaps matches TRBD1 (5 bases). Germline CDR1 SGHTA, CDR2 FQGNSA. CDR3 length: 12 amino acids. Trimming removed 8 bases from V and 0 bases from J, with 7 bases in between. CDR3 amino acids: CASRQSNYGYTF. In DNA form, the CDR3 reads TGTGCCAGCCGACAGTCTAACTATGGCTACACCTTC.

The gene calls are TRBV2 and TRBJ1-3, with 7 positions matching TRBD1. The CDR3 is 15 amino acids. The trim removed 1 base at V and 0 bases at J, leaving 0 bases unmatched. The V gene's germline CDR1 is SNHLY and CDR2 FYNNEI. For the CDR3, the DNA is TGTGCCAGCAGTGAAGGACAGGGCTCTGGAAACACCATATATTTT. Its translation is CASSEGQGSGNTIYF. Using reference TRBV2 and TRBJ1-3 for the parts outside the CDR3, the full variable domain is EPEVTQTPSHQVTQMGQEVILRCVPISNHLYFYWYRQILGQKVEFLVSFYNNEISEKSEIFDDQFSVERPDGSNFTLKIRSTKLEDSAMYFCASSEGQGSGNTIYFGEGSWLTVV.

The CDR3 spells CASSMGLAGGNEQFF. The CDR3 DNA follows: TGTGCCAGTAGTATGGGTCTAGCGGGGGGAAATGAGCAGTTCTTC. The V call is TRBV19, the J call TRBJ2-1, with 11 bases aligning to TRBD2. Germline CDR1 LNHDA, CDR2 SQIVND (reference sequence). CDR3 length equals 15 residues. Trimming took 3 bases from V and 7 from J; bases not matched to a gene: 5.

The rearrangement links TRBV7-9 to TRBJ2-7, with a weak D call TRBD1 (6 bases). CDR3 length equals 14 residues. With 5 bases removed from V and 1 base from J, the gap between germline ends came to 12 bases. Germline CDR1 SEHNR, CDR2 FQNEAQ (reference sequence). CDR3: CASSKTGPSYEQYF. CDR3 nucleotide sequence: TGTGCCAGCAGCAAGACAGGACCTTCCTACGAGCAGTACTTC.

This clone was counted a few times. The CDR3 DNA reads as TGTGCCAGCAGGGCCGGGACAGGGAACACTGAAGCTTTCTTT. Its translation: CASRAGTGNTEAFF. The chain links TRBV28 to TRBJ1-1, with 8 bases lining up with TRBD1. CDR1 is MDHEN, CDR2 SYDVKM, per germline. V lost 6 bases and J lost 1; bases outside the gene matches: 4. The CDR3 runs 14 residues.